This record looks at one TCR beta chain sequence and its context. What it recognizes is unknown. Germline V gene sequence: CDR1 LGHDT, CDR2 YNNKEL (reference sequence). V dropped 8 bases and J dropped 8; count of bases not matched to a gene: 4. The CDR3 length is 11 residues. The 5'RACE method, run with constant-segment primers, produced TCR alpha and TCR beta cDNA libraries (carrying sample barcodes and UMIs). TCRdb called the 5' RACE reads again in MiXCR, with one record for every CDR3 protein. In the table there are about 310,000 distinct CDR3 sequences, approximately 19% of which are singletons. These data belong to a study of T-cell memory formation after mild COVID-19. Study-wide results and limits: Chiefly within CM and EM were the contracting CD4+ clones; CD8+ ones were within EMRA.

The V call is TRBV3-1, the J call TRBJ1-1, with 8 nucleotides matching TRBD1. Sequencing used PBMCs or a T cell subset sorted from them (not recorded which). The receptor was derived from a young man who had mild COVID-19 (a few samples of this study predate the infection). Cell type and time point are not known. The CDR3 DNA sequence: TGTGCCAGCGGACAGGGTGCCGAAGCTTTCTTT. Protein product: CASGQGAEAFF.